There are many counts of the clone carrying this T cell receptor (beta chain). From the reads, TCRdb called clonotypes with MiXCR, one entry per CDR3 protein. The repertoire consists of about 210,000 distinct CDR3 sequences, with approximately 6.7% occurring once and the leading ten covering around 6%. This CDR3 contains 16 residues. V lost 3 bases, J lost 0 bases, and 5 bases stayed unmatched. Germline lookup yields CDR1 SGHDT and CDR2 YYEEEE. This entry is derived from a study of T cell repertoires in cytomegalovirus infection. The material sequenced was PBMCs. The chain joins TRBV5-6 to TRBJ2-2, with 7 nucleotides matching TRBD1. The sequence derives from a human donor in good health (CMV status not recorded). Some clones in this sample may be carry-over from other donors' samples. CDR3 amino acids: CASSSVGQPNTGELFF. In nucleotides, the CDR3 is TGTGCCAGCAGCTCCGTGGGACAGCCGAACACCGGGGAGCTGTTTTTT.